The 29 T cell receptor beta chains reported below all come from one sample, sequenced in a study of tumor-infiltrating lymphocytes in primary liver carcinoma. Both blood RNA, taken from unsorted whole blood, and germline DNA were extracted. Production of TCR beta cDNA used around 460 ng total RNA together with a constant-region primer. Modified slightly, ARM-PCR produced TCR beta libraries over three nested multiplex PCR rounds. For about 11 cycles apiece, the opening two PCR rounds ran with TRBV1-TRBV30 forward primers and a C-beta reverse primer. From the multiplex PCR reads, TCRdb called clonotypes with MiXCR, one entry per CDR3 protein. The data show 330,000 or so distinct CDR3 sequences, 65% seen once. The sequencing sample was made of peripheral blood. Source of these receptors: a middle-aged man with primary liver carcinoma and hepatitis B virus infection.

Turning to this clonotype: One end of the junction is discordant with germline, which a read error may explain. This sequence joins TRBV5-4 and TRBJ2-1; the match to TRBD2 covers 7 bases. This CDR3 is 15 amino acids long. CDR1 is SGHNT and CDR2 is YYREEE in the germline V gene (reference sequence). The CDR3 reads CASSLGREWYNEQFF. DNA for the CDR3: TGTGCCAGCAGTTTGGGGCGGGAGTGGTACAATGAGCAGTTCTTC.

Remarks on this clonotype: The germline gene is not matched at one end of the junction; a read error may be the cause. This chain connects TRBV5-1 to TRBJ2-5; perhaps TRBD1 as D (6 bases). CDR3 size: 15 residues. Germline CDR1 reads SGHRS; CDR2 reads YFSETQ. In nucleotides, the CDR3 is TGCGTCAGCAGCCTGGGGGCAGGGTACCAAGAGACCCAGTACTTC. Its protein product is CVSSLGAGYQETQYF.

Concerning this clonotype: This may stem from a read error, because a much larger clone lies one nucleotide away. CDR3 amino acids: CSSSQDGPPLVPYNEQFF. The DNA of the CDR3 is TGCTCCAGCAGCCAAGACGGACCCCCCCTGGTCCCCTACAATGAGCAGTTCTTC. V is TRBV4-3 and J is TRBJ2-1; D remains unclear. Germline CDR1 reads LGHNA; CDR2 reads YSLEER. This CDR3 has 18 amino acids.

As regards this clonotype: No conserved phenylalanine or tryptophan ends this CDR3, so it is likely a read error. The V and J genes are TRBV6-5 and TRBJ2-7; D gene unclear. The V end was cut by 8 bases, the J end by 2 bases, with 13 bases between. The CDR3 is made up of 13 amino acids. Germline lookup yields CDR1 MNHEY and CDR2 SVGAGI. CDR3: CASATRPTYEQYC. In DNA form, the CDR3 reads TGTGCCAGCGCGACCAGGCCGACCTACGAGCAGTACTGC.

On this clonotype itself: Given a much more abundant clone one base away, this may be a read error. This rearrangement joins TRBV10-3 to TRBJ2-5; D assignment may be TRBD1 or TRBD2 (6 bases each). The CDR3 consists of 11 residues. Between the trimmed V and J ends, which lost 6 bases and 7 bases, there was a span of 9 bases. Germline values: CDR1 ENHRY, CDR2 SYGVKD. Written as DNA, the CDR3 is TGTGCCATCAGACAGGGAGGGACCCAGTACTTC. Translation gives CAIRQGGTQYF.

In nucleotides, the CDR3 is TGTGCCAGCAGCTCCCCGGGACGTCTCTATGGCTACACCTTC. It specifies CASSSPGRLYGYTF. J is TRBJ1-2 and V is TRBV6-5, with D perhaps TRBD1 (5 bases). Trimming removed 6 bases at V and 4 bases at J, with 15 bases between. This CDR3 comprises 14 residues. Germline lookup yields CDR1 MNHEY and CDR2 SVGAGI.

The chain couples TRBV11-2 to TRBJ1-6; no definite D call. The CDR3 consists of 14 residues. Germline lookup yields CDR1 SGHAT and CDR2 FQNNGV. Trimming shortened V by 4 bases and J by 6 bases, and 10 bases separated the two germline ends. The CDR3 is CASSSASPNSPLHF. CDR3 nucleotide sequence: TGTGCCAGCAGCTCCGCTAGCCCTAATTCACCCCTCCACTTT.

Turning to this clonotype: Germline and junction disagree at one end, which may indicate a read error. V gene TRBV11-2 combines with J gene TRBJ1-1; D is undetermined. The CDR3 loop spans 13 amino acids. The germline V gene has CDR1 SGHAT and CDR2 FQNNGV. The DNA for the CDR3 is TGTGCCAACAGCTTAGATCGTTCCCGGGAAACTTTCTTT. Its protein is CANSLDRSRETFF.

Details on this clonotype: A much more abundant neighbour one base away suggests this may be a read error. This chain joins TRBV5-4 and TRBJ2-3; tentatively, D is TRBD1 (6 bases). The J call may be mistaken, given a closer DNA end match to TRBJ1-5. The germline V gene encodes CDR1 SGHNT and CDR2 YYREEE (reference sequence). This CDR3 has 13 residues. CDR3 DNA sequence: TGTGCCAGCAGCGCCGGGACACCAGATACGCAGCATTTT. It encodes CASSAGTPDTQHF.

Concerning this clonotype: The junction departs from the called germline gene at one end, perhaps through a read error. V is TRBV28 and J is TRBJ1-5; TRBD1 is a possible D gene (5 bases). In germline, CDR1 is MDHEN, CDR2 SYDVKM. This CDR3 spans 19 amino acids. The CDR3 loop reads CASSPRGVLTPCSNQPQHF. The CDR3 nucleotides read TGTGCCAGCAGTCCTCGAGGGGTCCTGACCCCATGTAGCAATCAACCCCAACATTTT.

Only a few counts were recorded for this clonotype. CDR3 protein: CASRPGTSGSYEQYF. CDR3 coding DNA: TGTGCCAGCAGGCCCGGGACTAGCGGGAGTTACGAGCAGTACTTC. This chain joins TRBV6-2 or TRBV6-3 and TRBJ2-7; 14 nucleotides align to TRBD2. The CDR3 extends over 15 amino acids. V lost 6 bases to trimming and J lost 4 bases; unmatched junction nucleotides: 5. Germline values: CDR1 MNHEY, CDR2 SVGEGT.

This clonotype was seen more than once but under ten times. CDR3 in amino acids: CPISDSTVGYEQYF. CDR3 in DNA: TGTCCTATCAGTGACTCAACCGTTGGTTACGAGCAGTACTTC. The chain uses TRBV10-3 and TRBJ2-7; D gene ambiguous. Germline V gene sequence: CDR1 ENHRY, CDR2 SYGVKD. The CDR3 sequence is 14 residues long.

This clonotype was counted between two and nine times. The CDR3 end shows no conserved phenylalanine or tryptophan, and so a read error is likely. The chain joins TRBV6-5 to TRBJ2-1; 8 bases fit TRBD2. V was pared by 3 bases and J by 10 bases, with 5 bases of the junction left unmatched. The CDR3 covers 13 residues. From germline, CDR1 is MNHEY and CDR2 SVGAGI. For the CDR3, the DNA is TGTGCCAGCAGTTATGAAGGGACTAGGGAGCAGTTCTTA. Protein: CASSYEGTREQFL.

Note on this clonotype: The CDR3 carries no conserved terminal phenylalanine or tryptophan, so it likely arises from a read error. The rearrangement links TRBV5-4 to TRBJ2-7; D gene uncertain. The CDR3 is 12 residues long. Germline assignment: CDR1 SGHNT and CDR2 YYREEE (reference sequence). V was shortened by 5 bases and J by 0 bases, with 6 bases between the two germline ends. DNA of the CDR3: TGTGCCAGCAGTTTCGACTCCTACGAGCAGTACTTA. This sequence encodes CASSFDSYEQYL.

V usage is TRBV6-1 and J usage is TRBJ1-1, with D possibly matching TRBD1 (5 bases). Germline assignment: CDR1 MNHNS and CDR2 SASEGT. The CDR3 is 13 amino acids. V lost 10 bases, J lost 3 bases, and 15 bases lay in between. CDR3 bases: TGTGCCACCTCAGGGATCTTGTACACTGAAGCTTTCTTT. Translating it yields CATSGILYTEAFF.

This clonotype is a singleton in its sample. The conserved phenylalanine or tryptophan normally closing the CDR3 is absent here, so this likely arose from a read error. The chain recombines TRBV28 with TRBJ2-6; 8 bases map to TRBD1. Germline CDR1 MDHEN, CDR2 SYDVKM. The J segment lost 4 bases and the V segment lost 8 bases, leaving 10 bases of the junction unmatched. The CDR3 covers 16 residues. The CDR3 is CASLKSGGLGANVLTS. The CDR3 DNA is TGTGCCAGCTTAAAATCAGGGGGCCTGGGGGCCAACGTCCTGACTTCC.

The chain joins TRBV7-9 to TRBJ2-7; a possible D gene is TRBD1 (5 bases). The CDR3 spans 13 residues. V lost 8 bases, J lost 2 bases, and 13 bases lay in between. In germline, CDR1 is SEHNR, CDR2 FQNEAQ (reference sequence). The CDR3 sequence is CASPPREPYEQYF. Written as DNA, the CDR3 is TGTGCCAGCCCCCCCAGGGAACCCTACGAGCAGTACTTC.

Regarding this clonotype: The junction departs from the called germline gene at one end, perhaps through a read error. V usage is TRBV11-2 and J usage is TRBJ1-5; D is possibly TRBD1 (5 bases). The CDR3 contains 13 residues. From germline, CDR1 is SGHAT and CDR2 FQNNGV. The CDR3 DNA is TGTGCCAACAGTAGCCAGGGCGACCAGCCCCAGCATTTC. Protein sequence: CANSSQGDQPQHF.

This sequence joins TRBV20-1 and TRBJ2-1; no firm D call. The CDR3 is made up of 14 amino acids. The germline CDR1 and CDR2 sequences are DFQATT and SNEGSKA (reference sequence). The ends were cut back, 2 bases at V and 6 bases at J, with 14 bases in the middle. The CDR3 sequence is CSARNSSVSNEQFF. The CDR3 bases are TGCAGTGCTAGAAATTCCTCAGTAAGCAATGAGCAGTTCTTC.

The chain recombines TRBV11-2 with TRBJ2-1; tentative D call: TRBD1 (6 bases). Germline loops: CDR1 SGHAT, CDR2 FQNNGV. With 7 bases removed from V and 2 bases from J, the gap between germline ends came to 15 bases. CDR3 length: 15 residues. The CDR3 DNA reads TGTGCCAGCAACCTTGGGACATGGGCCTACAATGAGCAGTTCTTC. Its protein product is CASNLGTWAYNEQFF.

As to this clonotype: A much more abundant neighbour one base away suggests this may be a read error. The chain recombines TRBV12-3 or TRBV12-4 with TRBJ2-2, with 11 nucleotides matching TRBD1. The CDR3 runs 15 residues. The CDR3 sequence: CASSDRDRGSGKLFF. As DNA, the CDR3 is TGTGCCAGCAGTGACCGGGACAGGGGGTCCGGGAAGCTGTTTTTT.

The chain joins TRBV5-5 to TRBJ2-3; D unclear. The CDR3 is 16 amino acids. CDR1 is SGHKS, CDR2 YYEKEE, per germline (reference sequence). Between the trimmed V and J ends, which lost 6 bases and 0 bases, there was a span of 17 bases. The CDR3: CASISPDGSSTDTQYF. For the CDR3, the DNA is TGTGCCAGCATCTCCCCTGACGGGTCGAGCACAGATACGCAGTATTTT.

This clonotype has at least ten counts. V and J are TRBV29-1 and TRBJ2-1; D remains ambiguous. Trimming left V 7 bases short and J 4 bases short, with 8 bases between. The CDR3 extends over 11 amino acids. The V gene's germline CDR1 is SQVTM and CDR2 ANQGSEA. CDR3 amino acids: CSAARYNEQFF. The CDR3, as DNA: TGCAGCGCCGCCAGGTACAATGAGCAGTTCTTC.

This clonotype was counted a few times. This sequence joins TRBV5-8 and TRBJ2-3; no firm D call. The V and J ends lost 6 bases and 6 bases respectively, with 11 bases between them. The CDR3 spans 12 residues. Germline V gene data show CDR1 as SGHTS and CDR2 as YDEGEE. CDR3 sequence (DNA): TGTGCCAGCACGACCTCCCCCGATACGCAGTATTTT. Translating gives CASTTSPDTQYF.

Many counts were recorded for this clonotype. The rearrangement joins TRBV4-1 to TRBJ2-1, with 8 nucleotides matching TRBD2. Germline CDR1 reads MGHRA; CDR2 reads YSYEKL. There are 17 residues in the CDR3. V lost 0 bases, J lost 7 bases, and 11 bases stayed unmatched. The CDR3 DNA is TGCGCCAGCAGCCAAGATTTAGGGAGCGGGAGATTGAATGAGCAGTTCTTC. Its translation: CASSQDLGSGRLNEQFF.

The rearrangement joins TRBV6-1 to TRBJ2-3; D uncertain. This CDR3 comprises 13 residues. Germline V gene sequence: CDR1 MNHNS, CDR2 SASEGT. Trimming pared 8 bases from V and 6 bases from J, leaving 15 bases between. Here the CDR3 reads CASGLITGDTQYF. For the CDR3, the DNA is TGTGCCAGCGGCCTTATAACCGGGGATACGCAGTATTTT.

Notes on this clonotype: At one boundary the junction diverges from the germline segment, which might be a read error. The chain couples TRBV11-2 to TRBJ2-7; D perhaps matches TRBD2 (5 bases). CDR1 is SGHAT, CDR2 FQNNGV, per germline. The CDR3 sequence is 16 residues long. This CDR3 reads CASSSSSGIASYEQYF. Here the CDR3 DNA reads TGTGCTAGCAGCTCTTCATCCGGGATAGCCTCCTACGAGCAGTACTTC.

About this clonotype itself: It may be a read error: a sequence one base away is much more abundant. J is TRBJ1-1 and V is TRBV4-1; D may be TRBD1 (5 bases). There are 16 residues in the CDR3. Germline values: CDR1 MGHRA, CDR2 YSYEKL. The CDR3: CASGQRQGGSDTEAFF. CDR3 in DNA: TGCGCCAGCGGCCAACGTCAGGGAGGTTCGGACACTGAAGCTTTCTTT.

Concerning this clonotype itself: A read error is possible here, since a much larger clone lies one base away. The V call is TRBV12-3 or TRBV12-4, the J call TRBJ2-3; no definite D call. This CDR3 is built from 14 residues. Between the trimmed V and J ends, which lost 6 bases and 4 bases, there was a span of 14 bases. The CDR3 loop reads CASRENIGSDTQYF. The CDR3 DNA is TGTGCCAGCAGAGAGAATATCGGATCAGATACGCAGTATTTT.